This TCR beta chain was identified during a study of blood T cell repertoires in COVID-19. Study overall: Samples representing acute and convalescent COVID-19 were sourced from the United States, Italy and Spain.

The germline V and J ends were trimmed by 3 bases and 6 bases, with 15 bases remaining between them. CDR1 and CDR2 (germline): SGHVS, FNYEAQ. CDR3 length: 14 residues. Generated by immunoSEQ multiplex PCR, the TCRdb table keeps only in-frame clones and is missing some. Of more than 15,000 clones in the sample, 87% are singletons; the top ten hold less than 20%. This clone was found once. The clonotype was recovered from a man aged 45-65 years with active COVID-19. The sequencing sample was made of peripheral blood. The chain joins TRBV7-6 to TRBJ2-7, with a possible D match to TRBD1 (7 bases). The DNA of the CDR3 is TGTGCCAGCAGCTTGGGGCCAGGGGGGTCCGAGCAGTACTTC. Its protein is CASSLGPGGSEQYF.